This TCR beta chain came from a study of response to subunit inactivated influenza vaccine. TCRdb re-derived calls from the RT-PCR reads in MiXCR, one entry per CDR3 protein. The profile shows about 570,000 distinct CDR3 sequences, 11% of them singletons. This clonotype was picked up a small number of times. V lost 2 bases and J lost 6, with 21 bases in between. The CDR3 runs to 17 residues. CDR1 MNHEY and CDR2 SVGAGI come from the germline V gene. This sample was also put to use in a study of T cells expressing NK-cell markers. This second study notes: What made the TCR beta cDNA was 5'RACE template switching with UMIs. Sorted CD3+CD56-NKG2C+, CD3+CD56+NKG2C- and CD3+CD56+NKG2C+ T cells were the source of the TCR beta repertoires. Eight donors were sequenced, of whom seven were HCMV-seropositive, while the remaining one was HCMV-seronegative. The contribution of dominant NKG2C+ clonotypes to CD8+ T cells in about 6 donors was about 1.0-7.5%. HCMV specificity was not established for the expanded NKG2C+ T cell clones.

This sequence was found in a man aged 45-60 years who received an inactivated influenza vaccine. This specimen consisted of PBMCs from blood, obtained on the day of vaccination. The rearrangement joins TRBV6-5 to TRBJ2-3, with D possibly TRBD1 on 6 matching bases. The CDR3 DNA reads as TGTGCCAGCAGTTACCCAACAGACAGGCCCCCGGCTGATACGCAGTATTTT. Translation: CASSYPTDRPPADTQYF.